Listed here is a single T cell receptor beta chain. This clonotype occurred a few times. Its antigen has not been determined. No quality values exist for individual bases; no much larger clone is one base distant. For repertoire sequencing, TCR beta CDR3 regions were amplified from RNA transcripts. The first round of RT-PCR was done with HTBI primers and the Qiagen OneStep RT-PCR kit, and was followed by a second round of multiplex PCR, then size selection and purification. Libraries were sequenced on an Illumina HiSeq2000 using paired-end 100 bp reads. The study's processing was this. SOAPnuke was used to process the reads, removing any read that contained adapters or uncalled bases, had a mean Phred below 15, or lacked an exact match to the constant primer or identifier. COPE v1.2.5 was used to merge high-quality paired reads. Clonotypes were defined as unique nucleotide sequences and were aligned to IMGT TRB V, D and J references using MiTCR v1.1. Analysis was restricted to V-J combinations with a frequency above 0.0001, which covered roughly 99% of repertoires. A TCR clonal expansion and chaos score per V-J combination was defined as the ratio of F50 clonal expansion to chaos observed in the TCRdist matrix. Welch's t-statistics and random forest were used to narrow the features down to more than 10 V-J combinations, which were then fed into a naive Bayes classifier. The similarity between thyroid and blood repertoires was quantified using the Morisita-Horn index. TCRdb reanalyzed the raw reads on its own, using fastp at Q25 for trimming and MiXCR for clone calling, and kept in-frame beta chains. Each entry is one CDR3 protein sequence, shown with its most common DNA and genes. The V and J calls and clone size are TCRdb's, not the authors'. This sample has more than 1,000,000 distinct CDR3 sequences in its table, and 35% to 40% of those were observed once. Jointly, the top ten make up approximately 10% of the sample.

The hyperthyroidism patients were 18 to 65 years old and newly diagnosed, with a disease duration of less than 2 months. Patients with other autoimmune diseases, uncontrolled infections, pregnancy or lactation were excluded from the study. Clinical symptoms, serum thyroxine, TRAb, thyroid ultrasound and orbital computed tomography were used for diagnosis. Total RNA was extracted using Trizol reagent, and RNA quality was checked on an Agilent 2100 Bioanalyzer. This entry belongs to a study of Graves' ophthalmopathy and Graves' hyperthyroidism listed by TCRdb under 2018. Concerning the study at large: Hyperthyroidism was defined as stable when no progression to ophthalmopathy occurred within 18 months of follow-up. T-cell repertoires of thyroid tissue and blood were compared in six hyperthyroidism patients. The study used TCR beta repertoire signatures to distinguish Graves' ophthalmopathy from Graves' hyperthyroidism and to predict progression to ophthalmopathy. In total, around 130 blood samples were TCR-sequenced: fewer than 50 ophthalmopathy, around 75 hyperthyroidism and about 17 hyperthyroidism-to-ophthalmopathy patients. To explore V-J signatures that distinguish ophthalmopathy from hyperthyroidism, a discovery set of about 99 patients was enrolled, made up of more than 40 with ophthalmopathy and around 57 with stable hyperthyroidism. After sampling, hyperthyroidism patients received methimazole starting at 30 mg daily, and ophthalmopathy patients received high-dose intravenous methylprednisolone. An independent validation cohort comprised under 20 hyperthyroidism patients and some 16 patients who later progressed from hyperthyroidism to ophthalmopathy.

The full study reports these points: In validation, the model predicted ophthalmopathy progression with about 71% sensitivity and approximately 75% specificity; some 13 predicted patients were CT-confirmed with GO in a median of about 6.1 months. Most expanded thyroid clonotypes with frequency above 0.001 were also detected in blood, suggesting blood repertoires may reflect the thyroid immune response. No statistical method was used to set the sample size in advance, and the investigators knew which group each participant was assigned to. In cross-validation, the 13-signature model distinguished ophthalmopathy from stable hyperthyroidism with approximately 88% sensitivity and about 84% specificity, and in the test set the corresponding values were 80% and 75%.

The CDR3 goes from the cysteine to the phenylalanine over 12 residues. Only the CDR3 part of the read is kept: 36 bases, read in frame from the first base. CDR1 and CDR2, looked up from the germline V gene (reference sequence), are DFQATT and SNEGSKA. The chain is assembled from TRBV20-1 and TRBJ1-1; matching of 6 bases hints at TRBD1 as the D gene. This receptor was identified in an adult man with Graves' hyperthyroidism. The sample taken for sequencing was peripheral blood or thyroid tissue (not recorded which). In nucleotide form, the sequence is TGCAGGCCCGGACAGATGAACACTGAAGCTTTCTTT. Translated, this is CRPGQMNTEAFF.